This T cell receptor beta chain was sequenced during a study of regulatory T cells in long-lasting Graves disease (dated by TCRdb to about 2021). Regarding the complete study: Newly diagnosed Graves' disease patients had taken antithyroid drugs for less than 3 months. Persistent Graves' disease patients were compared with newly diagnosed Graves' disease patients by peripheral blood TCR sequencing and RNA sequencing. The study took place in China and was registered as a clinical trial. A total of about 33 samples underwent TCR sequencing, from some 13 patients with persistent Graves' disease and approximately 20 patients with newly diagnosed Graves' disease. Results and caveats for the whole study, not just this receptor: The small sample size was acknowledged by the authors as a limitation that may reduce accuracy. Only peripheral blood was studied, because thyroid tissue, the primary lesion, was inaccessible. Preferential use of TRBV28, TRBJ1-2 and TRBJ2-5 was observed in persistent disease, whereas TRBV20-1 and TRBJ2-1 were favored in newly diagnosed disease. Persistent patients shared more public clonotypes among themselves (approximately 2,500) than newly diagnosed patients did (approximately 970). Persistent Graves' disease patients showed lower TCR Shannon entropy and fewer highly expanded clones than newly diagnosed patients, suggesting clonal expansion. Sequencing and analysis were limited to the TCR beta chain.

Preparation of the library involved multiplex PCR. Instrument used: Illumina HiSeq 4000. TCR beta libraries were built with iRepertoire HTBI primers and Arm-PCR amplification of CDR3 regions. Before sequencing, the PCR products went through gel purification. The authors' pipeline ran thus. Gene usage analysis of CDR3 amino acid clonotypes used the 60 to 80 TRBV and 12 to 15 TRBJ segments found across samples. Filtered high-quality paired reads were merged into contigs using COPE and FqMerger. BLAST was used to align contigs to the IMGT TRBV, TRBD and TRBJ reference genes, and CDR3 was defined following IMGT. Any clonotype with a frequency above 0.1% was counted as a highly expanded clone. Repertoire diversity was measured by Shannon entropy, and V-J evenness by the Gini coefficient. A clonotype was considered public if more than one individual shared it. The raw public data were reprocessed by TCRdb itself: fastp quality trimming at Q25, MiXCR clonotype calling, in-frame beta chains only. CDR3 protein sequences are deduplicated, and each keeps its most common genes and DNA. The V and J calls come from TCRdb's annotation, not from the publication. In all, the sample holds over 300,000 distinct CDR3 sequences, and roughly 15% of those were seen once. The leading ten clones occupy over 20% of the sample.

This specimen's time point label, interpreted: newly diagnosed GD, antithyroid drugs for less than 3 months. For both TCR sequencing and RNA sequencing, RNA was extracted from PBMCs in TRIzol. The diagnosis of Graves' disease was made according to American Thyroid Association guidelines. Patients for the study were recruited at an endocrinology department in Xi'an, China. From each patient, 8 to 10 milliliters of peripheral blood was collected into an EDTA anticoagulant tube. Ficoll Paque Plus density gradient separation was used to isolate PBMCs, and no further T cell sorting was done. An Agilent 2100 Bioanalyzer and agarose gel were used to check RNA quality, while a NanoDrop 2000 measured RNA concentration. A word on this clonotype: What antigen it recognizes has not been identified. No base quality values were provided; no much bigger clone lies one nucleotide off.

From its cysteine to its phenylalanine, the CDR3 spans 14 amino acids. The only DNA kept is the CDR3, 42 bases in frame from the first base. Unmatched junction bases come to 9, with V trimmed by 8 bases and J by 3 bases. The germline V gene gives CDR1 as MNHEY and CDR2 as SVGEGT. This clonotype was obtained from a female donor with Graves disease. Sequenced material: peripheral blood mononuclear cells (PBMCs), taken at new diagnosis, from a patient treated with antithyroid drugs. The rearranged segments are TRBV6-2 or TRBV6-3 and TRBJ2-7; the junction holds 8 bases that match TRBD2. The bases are TGTGCCAGCGTCCGGGGGGGCGCGGGCTACGAGCAGTACTTC. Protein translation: CASVRGGAGYEQYF.